This TCR beta chain is from a study of blood T cells in healthy people across ages. The study, taken as a whole, reports: A greater number of naive CD4+ cells and higher diversity distinguished long-lived donors from aged donors.

V was shortened by 2 bases and J by 2 bases, with 12 bases between the two germline ends. The CDR3 has 15 residues. Germline V CDR1 and CDR2: SGHRS, YFSETQ. In the case of this clonotype: What it recognizes is unknown.

Sample-barcoded 5' priming and a J-beta primer mix drove a second PCR of about 6 to 12 cycles. TCRdb re-called the 5' RACE reads through MiXCR, storing one row per CDR3 protein. Found here are around 580,000 distinct CDR3 sequences, around 48% of them singletons; the top ten hold around 24%. The sequenced material came from blood. V and J are TRBV5-1 and TRBJ2-3; D is possibly TRBD2 (6 bases). This clonotype was sampled from a man older than 75 in good health. The CDR3 loop reads CASSFRQGLTDTQYF. In DNA, the CDR3 is TGCGCCAGCAGCTTTAGGCAGGGACTCACAGATACGCAGTATTTT.